One sample yielded the 7 T cell receptor beta chains listed below, sequenced in a study of T cell repertoires in cytomegalovirus infection. Each CDR3 protein gets one entry after TCRdb re-called the reads with MiXCR. This table holds hundreds of thousands of distinct CDR3 sequences, about a tenth found once. Sequenced material: PBMCs. The receptor source for this set is a human donor in good health (CMV status not recorded). Some clones in this sample may be carry-over from other donors' samples.

Ten or more counts support this clonotype. The chain combines TRBV28 with TRBJ2-1, with D tentatively TRBD2 (5 bases). This CDR3 has 16 amino acids. Trimming stripped 5 bases from V and 6 bases from J, with 20 bases between. From germline, CDR1 is MDHEN and CDR2 SYDVKM. The CDR3 region is CASSIRGLKWGNEQFF. As DNA, the CDR3 is TGTGCCAGCAGTATTAGAGGACTCAAGTGGGGCAATGAGCAGTTCTTC.

The rearrangement joins TRBV6-2 or TRBV6-3 to TRBJ2-1; no reliable D call. The CDR3 consists of 13 residues. V lost 5 bases to trimming and J lost 4 bases, with 9 bases between them. CDR1 and CDR2 (germline): MNHEY, SVGEGT. The CDR3 spells CASSLDPYNEQFF. DNA for the CDR3: TGTGCCAGCAGTCTTGACCCTTACAATGAGCAGTTCTTC.

This clonotype has a count of ten or more. The chain links TRBV6-5 to TRBJ2-2; tentative D call: TRBD1 (6 bases). Germline assignment: CDR1 MNHEY and CDR2 SVGAGI. With 7 bases removed from V and 0 bases from J, the gap between germline ends came to 15 bases. CDR3 length: 16 residues. CDR3 amino acids: CASKNRDNANTGELFF. CDR3 DNA: TGTGCCAGCAAAAACCGGGACAACGCGAACACCGGGGAGCTGTTTTTT.

This clonotype was counted at least ten times. The rearrangement uses TRBV20-1 and TRBJ1-4; D perhaps matches TRBD1 (5 bases). The CDR3 is 12 residues long. Germline V gene sequence: CDR1 DFQATT, CDR2 SNEGSKA (reference sequence). V was trimmed by 7 bases and J by 8 bases, leaving 14 bases between them. As DNA, the CDR3 is TGCAGTGGGGGGTTACCTGGGGAAAAACTGTTTTTT. This encodes CSGGLPGEKLFF.

The sample holds many counts of this clonotype. The rearrangement uses TRBV24-1 and TRBJ2-1; D gene unclear. The V end lost 5 bases, the J end lost 9 bases, and 16 bases lay between the germline ends. Per the germline V gene, CDR1 is KGHDR and CDR2 is SFDVKD. This CDR3 region has 14 residues. The CDR3: CATSGGWTVTEQFF. The DNA of the CDR3 is TGTGCCACCAGTGGAGGTTGGACGGTCACTGAGCAGTTCTTC.

At least ten counts were recorded for this clonotype. The chain uses TRBV5-8 and TRBJ1-5; no reliable D call. The CDR3 totals 15 residues. CDR1 and CDR2 (germline): SGHTS, YDEGEE. V was pared by 2 bases and J by 0 bases, with 9 bases between. The CDR3 sequence: CASSFQRYSNQPQHF. The CDR3 coding sequence is TGTGCCAGCAGCTTTCAGAGATATAGCAATCAGCCCCAGCATTTT. Full variable domain (remainder filled in from reference TRBV5-8 and TRBJ1-5): EAGVTQSPTHLIKTRGQQATLRCSPISGHTSVYWYQQALGLGLQFLLWYDEGEERNRGNFPPRFSGRQFPNYSSELNVNALELEDSALYLCASSFQRYSNQPQHFGDGTRLSIL.

This clonotype was detected many times. The V and J genes are TRBV20-1 and TRBJ2-7; TRBD2 is a possible D gene (7 bases). This CDR3 has 11 residues. The V and J ends lost 3 bases and 6 bases respectively, with 9 bases between them. Germline values: CDR1 DFQATT, CDR2 SNEGSKA (reference sequence). CDR3 loop: CSARRGREQYV. The CDR3 DNA reads TGCAGTGCTAGGCGGGGGCGCGAGCAGTACGTC.